The 8 T cell receptor beta chains listed next were all sequenced from one sample in a study of shared clonotypes between healthy human individuals. Clones were read by immunoSEQ multiplex PCR, and TCRdb kept only the in-frame ones, dropping some. The sample shows about 1 million clones, more than 60% of them seen only once. Sequenced input: memory CD4+ T cells sorted from blood. Regarding subset: CD45RA-negative fraction. The receptors come from a man aged 18 to 30 in good health.

The V and J genes are TRBV6-5 and TRBJ2-7; TRBD2 matches 11 bases. Unmatched junction bases numbered 7, after V lost 4 bases and J lost 2 bases. This CDR3 contains 16 residues. CDR1 and CDR2 (germline): MNHEY, SVGAGI. The CDR3 spells CASSLLSGRGPYEQYF. As DNA, the CDR3 is TGTGCCAGCAGTTTACTTAGCGGGAGGGGTCCCTACGAGCAGTACTTC.

The chain recombines TRBV14 with TRBJ1-2, with D possibly matching TRBD1 (6 bases). The CDR3 is made up of 14 amino acids. Looked up from germline, CDR1 is SGHDN and CDR2 is FVKESK. V lost 6 bases, J lost 7 bases, and 18 bases lay in between. The CDR3 is CASRRTGKSIGYTF. In nucleotides, the CDR3 is TGTGCCAGCAGACGAACAGGGAAATCGATTGGCTACACCTTC.

This chain links TRBV7-2 with TRBJ1-3; no clear D gene. Trimming removed 5 bases at V and 4 bases at J, with 12 bases between. The CDR3 is 14 residues long. CDR1 and CDR2 (germline): SGHTA, FQGNSA. DNA of the CDR3: TGTGCCAGCAGCCCCTCAGGATCAGGAAACACCATATATTTT. Residues: CASSPSGSGNTIYF. Based on the CDR3 plus reference TRBV7-2 and TRBJ1-3, the full variable domain is GAGVSQSPSNKVTEKGKDVELRCDPISGHTALYWYRQSLGQGLEFLIYFQGNSAPDKSGLPSDRFSAERTGGSVSTLTIQRTQQEDSAVYLCASSPSGSGNTIYFGEGSWLTVV.

This clone was detected only a few times. The rearrangement links TRBV15 to TRBJ2-1; D unclear. Trimming removed 1 base from V and 11 bases from J, with 9 bases in between. CDR3 length equals 12 residues. Germline CDR1 LNHNV, CDR2 YYDKDF (reference sequence). In DNA form, the CDR3 reads TGTGCCACCAGCAGAGTAACATCCAAGCAGTTCTTC. This codes for CATSRVTSKQFF.

The chain carries TRBV29-1 and TRBJ1-1, with unresolved D. The CDR3 loop spans 13 amino acids. Germline V gene lookup returns CDR1 SQVTM and CDR2 ANQGSEA. V dropped 1 base and J dropped 0 bases, with 6 bases sitting between them. The CDR3 loop is CSVEGLMNTEAFF. The CDR3 coding sequence is TGCAGCGTTGAAGGGTTAATGAACACTGAAGCTTTCTTT. The full variable domain, completed using reference TRBV29-1 and TRBJ1-1, is SAVISQKPSRDICQRGTSLTIQCQVDSQVTMMFWYRQQPGQSLTLIATANQGSEATYESGFVIDKFPISRPNLTFSTLTVSNMSPEDSSIYLCSVEGLMNTEAFFGQGTRLTVV.

This chain links TRBV20-1 with TRBJ2-7, with a tentative D call TRBD1 (5 bases). Trimming shortened V by 6 bases and J by 4 bases, and 10 bases separated the two germline ends. Germline V gives CDR1 DFQATT, CDR2 SNEGSKA (reference sequence). This CDR3 region has 11 residues. The CDR3 region is CSASREYEQYF. The CDR3 DNA follows: TGCAGTGCCTCCAGGGAATACGAGCAGTACTTC.

The chain employs TRBV4-1 and TRBJ2-1; D is uncertain. CDR1 and CDR2 from the germline V gene are MGHRA and YSYEKL. CDR3 size: 17 residues. Trimming removed 3 bases at V and 0 bases at J, with 15 bases between. The CDR3 nucleotides are TGCGCCAGCAGCCATACTTCGGACGCGAGCTCCTACAATGAGCAGTTCTTC. The encoded protein is CASSHTSDASSYNEQFF.

This clone was detected only a few times. This chain connects TRBV7-9 to TRBJ1-5; D may be TRBD1 (5 bases). Germline-derived CDR1 and CDR2 are SEHNR and FQNEAQ (reference sequence). V was shortened by 4 bases and J by 4 bases, with 14 bases between the two germline ends. The CDR3 is 15 amino acids. CDR3 bases: TGTGCCAGCAGCTCAGGCGGGGGAAGGAATCAGCCCCAGCATTTT. It specifies CASSSGGGRNQPQHF.